These 26 T cell receptor beta chains came from one sample sequenced in a study of high-grade serous ovarian cancer treatment subgroups. Sequencing was performed with immunoSEQ multiplex PCR; in TCRdb, only in-frame clones are kept and a portion is missing. This table holds around 7,700 clones, under 85% found once. The tumor samples were collected prior to definitive surgery or chemotherapy. The sample was tumor tissue. The receptors were gathered from a human donor with high-grade serous ovarian cancer.

This clone is classed as medium-sized. The V call is TRBV11-3, the J call TRBJ1-2; possibly TRBD1 for D (5 bases). V lost 4 bases and J lost 4, with 10 bases in between. The CDR3 extends over 13 amino acids. CDR1 is SGHNT and CDR2 is YENEEA in the germline V gene. The DNA for the CDR3 is TGTGCCAGCAGCTCTCAGGGAGGCTATGGCTACACCTTC. Protein: CASSSQGGYGYTF.

The rearrangement joins TRBV4-2 to TRBJ1-2, with D tentatively TRBD1 (5 bases). Per the germline V gene, CDR1 is LGHNA and CDR2 is YNFKEQ. The CDR3 consists of 16 residues. V lost 1 base, J lost 4 bases, and 16 bases lay in between. Here the CDR3 DNA reads TGTGCCAGCAGCCAAGGATCCCCGAAGGGGAGCTATGGCTACACCTTC. Protein: CASSQGSPKGSYGYTF.

The chain couples TRBV6-4 to TRBJ2-2, with 7 bases matching TRBD2. V shed 3 bases and J 2 bases; nucleotides not matched to a gene: 0. CDR1 MRHNA and CDR2 SNTAGT come from the germline V gene. This CDR3 contains 14 residues. The DNA for the CDR3 is TGTGCCAGCAGTGAGGGACTAAACACCGGGGAGCTGTTTTTT. Translated, it gives CASSEGLNTGELFF.

The rearrangement uses TRBV19 and TRBJ2-5; 13 bases match TRBD2. Gene TRBJ2-7 matches the end of the DNA better, so the J call may be wrong. The CDR3 has 15 residues. The germline gives CDR1 LNHDA, CDR2 SQIVND (reference sequence). Here the CDR3 DNA reads TGTGCCAGTAGTGTTACTAGCGGGAGGGCGGACGAGCAGTACTTC. Amino acid sequence: CASSVTSGRADEQYF.

The rearrangement uses TRBV7-3 and TRBJ2-7, with a weak D call TRBD2 (5 bases). CDR3 size: 13 residues. Trimming shortened V by 3 bases and J by 3 bases, and 9 bases separated the two germline ends. CDR1 is SGHTA and CDR2 is FQGTGA in the germline V gene. CDR3 nucleotides: TGTGCCAGCAGCTTGGACTCCGGCTACGAGCAGTACTTC. Translation gives CASSLDSGYEQYF.

This chain joins TRBV7-9 and TRBJ1-2, with TRBD1 matching over 7 bases. The CDR3 runs to 14 residues. Germline loops: CDR1 SEHNR, CDR2 FQNEAQ (reference sequence). V shed 8 bases and J 7 bases; nucleotides not matched to a gene: 13. DNA for the CDR3: TGTGCCAGCGACTTGACTGCAGGGGGTGCTGGCTACACCTTC. Translated, it gives CASDLTAGGAGYTF. Looking up the rest from reference TRBV7-9 and TRBJ1-2 gives the full variable domain: DTGVSQNPRHKITKRGQNVTFRCDPISEHNRLYWYRQTLGQGPEFLTYFQNEAQLEKSRLLSDRFSAERPKGSFSTLEIQRTEQGDSAMYLCASDLTAGGAGYTFGSGTRLTVV.

V usage is TRBV18 and J usage is TRBJ1-1; 7 bases map to TRBD1. Per the germline V gene, CDR1 is KGHSH and CDR2 is LQKENI. J was trimmed by 0 bases and V by 6 bases; bases with no gene match: 10. CDR3 size: 16 residues. Here the CDR3 DNA reads TGTGCCAGCTCGCCCGGGACAGTCTTCTTGAACACTGAAGCTTTCTTT. Its translation is CASSPGTVFLNTEAFF. Drawing the rest from reference TRBV18 and TRBJ1-1, the complete variable domain is NAGVMQNPRHLVRRRGQEARLRCSPMKGHSHVYWYRQLPEEGLKFMVYLQKENIIDESGMPKERFSAEFPKEGPSILRIQQVVRGDSAAYFCASSPGTVFLNTEAFFGQGTRLTVV.

Written as DNA, the CDR3 is TGTGCCGGGGACAGGGGAACTGAAGCTTTCTTT. It translates to CAGDRGTEAFF. The chain has TRBV2 and TRBJ1-1, with TRBD1 matching 10 bases. Per the germline V gene, CDR1 is SNHLY and CDR2 is FYNNEI. This CDR3 has 11 residues. J was trimmed by 5 bases and V by 11 bases; bases with no gene match: 2.

This sequence joins TRBV6-5 and TRBJ2-5; D is perhaps TRBD2 (5 bases). The CDR3 contains 11 residues. Trimming removed 8 bases from V and 5 bases from J, with 9 bases in between. Germline CDR1 reads MNHEY; CDR2 reads SVGAGI. The CDR3 nucleotides are TGTGCCAGCCGGTCGGGGGAGACCCAGTACTTC. This sequence encodes CASRSGETQYF.

In the case of this clone: At one boundary the junction diverges from the germline segment, which might be a read error. CDR3 sequence: CVSRTGMGASQPQHF. In DNA, the CDR3 is TGCGTCAGCAGAACAGGGATGGGGGCAAGTCAGCCCCAGCATTTT. The chain joins TRBV10-2 to TRBJ1-5; maybe TRBD1 (6 bases). The CDR3 is 15 residues long. Germline V lookup: CDR1 WSHSY, CDR2 SAAADI.

The chain couples TRBV29-1 to TRBJ2-3; 8 bases align to TRBD1. Germline CDR1 is SQVTM and CDR2 is ANQGSEA. V trimming: 6 bases; J trimming: 5 bases; junction bases outside the gene matches: 10. There are 14 residues in the CDR3. The CDR3 protein is CSVDLTGVQDTQYF. The CDR3 coding sequence is TGCAGCGTCGACCTGACAGGGGTACAAGATACGCAGTATTTT.

V and J are TRBV28 and TRBJ1-2; D uncertain. V dropped 8 bases and J dropped 7 bases, with 14 bases sitting between them. The CDR3 runs 12 residues. Germline V gene sequence: CDR1 MDHEN, CDR2 SYDVKM. Written as DNA, the CDR3 is TGTGCCAGCGGGTGGGGTAATAGTGGCTACACCTTC. Translated: CASGWGNSGYTF.

This clone is categorized as large (0.1 to 1%). The chain employs TRBV28 and TRBJ1-3; D may be TRBD1 (6 bases). Trimming stripped 5 bases from V and 5 bases from J, with 16 bases between. The CDR3 consists of 15 residues. Germline values: CDR1 MDHEN, CDR2 SYDVKM. This chain's CDR3 is CASSQAIQGRNTIYF. CDR3 DNA: TGTGCCAGCAGTCAAGCCATACAGGGACGAAACACCATATATTTT.

The CDR3 sequence: CASSLGPREGRYEQYF. The CDR3 nucleotides read TGTGCCAGCAGCCTAGGGCCCCGGGAGGGCCGCTACGAGCAGTACTTC. The chain employs TRBV7-2 and TRBJ2-7, with TRBD2 identical over 8 bases. The J segment lost 3 bases and the V segment lost 5 bases, leaving 12 bases of the junction unmatched. Germline V gene sequence: CDR1 SGHTA, CDR2 FQGNSA. This CDR3 comprises 16 residues.

This chain uses TRBV7-6 with TRBJ2-1; no clear D gene. The CDR3 is 14 amino acids. CDR1 and CDR2 (germline): SGHVS, FNYEAQ. Trimming removed 5 bases at V and 4 bases at J, with 12 bases between. CDR3 amino acids: CASSQPPFYNEQFF. Here the CDR3 DNA reads TGTGCCAGCAGCCAACCTCCCTTTTACAATGAGCAGTTCTTC.

This chain uses TRBV19 with TRBJ1-5, with D unresolved. The V end lost 1 base, the J end lost 9 bases, and 22 bases lay between the germline ends. CDR1 LNHDA and CDR2 SQIVND come from the germline V gene (reference sequence). The CDR3 extends over 17 amino acids. The CDR3 sequence: CASSIAIGNSLHPPQHF. The CDR3 DNA sequence: TGTGCCAGTAGTATAGCGATAGGAAACTCCCTTCACCCGCCCCAGCATTTT.

In DNA form, the CDR3 reads TGTGCCAGCAGCTTAGTATCGGGGACTGGGGCCAACGTCCTGACTTTC. Protein sequence: CASSLVSGTGANVLTF. The chain employs TRBV7-3 and TRBJ2-6, with D possibly being TRBD2 (5 bases). Germline V gene lookup returns CDR1 SGHTA and CDR2 FQGTGA. Deletions cut 2 bases from V and 2 bases from J, with 10 bases between. The CDR3 has 16 residues.

J is TRBJ1-2 and V is TRBV5-4; 7 bases are a match to TRBD1. Germline CDR1 is SGHNT and CDR2 is YYREEE (reference sequence). CDR3 length: 15 amino acids. Unmatched junction bases numbered 8, after V lost 2 bases and J lost 4 bases. CDR3 in amino acids: CASSFVRGQGYGYTF. In DNA, the CDR3 is TGTGCCAGCAGCTTTGTTAGGGGGCAGGGCTATGGCTACACCTTC.

This clone occurred once. The V call is TRBV11-3, the J call TRBJ1-1; 8 positions match TRBD1. In germline, CDR1 is SGHNT, CDR2 YENEEA. The ends lost 6 bases at V and 10 bases at J; junction bases unmatched: 16. This CDR3 is built from 15 residues. CDR3 protein: CASRLRLDREGGAFF. CDR3 nucleotides: TGTGCCAGCAGACTAAGATTGGACAGGGAAGGAGGAGCTTTCTTT.

There are a few counts of this clone. J is TRBJ2-4 and V is TRBV18; a possible D gene is TRBD1 (5 bases). The ends were cut back, 0 bases at V and 8 bases at J, with 17 bases in the middle. The CDR3 has 16 residues. Germline CDR1 KGHSH, CDR2 LQKENI. The CDR3 coding sequence is TGTGCCAGCTCACCACCGAACTACCAGGGTTTCGACATTCAGTACTTC. Translated, it gives CASSPPNYQGFDIQYF.

V usage is TRBV5-1 and J usage is TRBJ2-3; 15 nucleotides align to TRBD2. The germline CDR1 and CDR2 sequences are SGHRS and YFSETQ. The CDR3 loop spans 17 amino acids. After removal of 5 bases from V and 4 bases from J, the junction contained 8 bases not matched to a gene. The CDR3 sequence: CASRSGTSGRLADTQYF. DNA for the CDR3: TGCGCCAGCAGGTCCGGGACTAGCGGGAGGTTGGCAGATACGCAGTATTTT.

The rearrangement links TRBV7-3 to TRBJ1-2; D might be TRBD1 (6 bases). Trimming left V 5 bases short and J 7 bases short, with 14 bases between. The CDR3 runs to 13 residues. Germline CDR1 reads SGHTA; CDR2 reads FQGTGA. The CDR3 sequence is CASSPWTDFGYTF. The CDR3 nucleotides are TGTGCCAGCAGCCCATGGACAGATTTTGGCTACACCTTC.

The genes are TRBV14 and TRBJ1-2, with D hard to call. V was shortened by 0 bases and J by 5 bases, with 13 bases between the two germline ends. The CDR3 is made up of 15 amino acids. CDR1 SGHDN and CDR2 FVKESK come from the germline V gene. The CDR3 reads CASSQEAGVGYGYTF. The CDR3 DNA reads as TGTGCCAGCAGCCAAGAGGCAGGAGTAGGATATGGCTACACCTTC.

A few counts support this clone. The chain's CDR3 is CASSLGGRAGYTF. The CDR3, as DNA: TGTGCCAGCAGCTTGGGTGGGAGGGCTGGCTACACCTTC. V usage is TRBV7-9 and J usage is TRBJ1-2; D is ambiguous. The CDR3 has 13 amino acids. V lost 3 bases, J lost 7 bases, and 12 bases lay in between. CDR1 SEHNR and CDR2 FQNEAQ come from the germline V gene (reference sequence). The whole variable domain, remainder taken from reference TRBV7-9 and TRBJ1-2, is DTGVSQNPRHKITKRGQNVTFRCDPISEHNRLYWYRQTLGQGPEFLTYFQNEAQLEKSRLLSDRFSAERPKGSFSTLEIQRTEQGDSAMYLCASSLGGRAGYTFGSGTRLTVV.

V and J are TRBV19 and TRBJ2-5, with TRBD1 matching over 7 bases. Germline CDR1 is LNHDA and CDR2 is SQIVND (reference sequence). This CDR3 has 14 amino acids. V trimming: 6 bases; J trimming: 4 bases; junction bases outside the gene matches: 8. CDR3 residues: CASSPGQLRETQYF. In nucleotides, the CDR3 is TGTGCCAGTAGCCCGGGACAGCTAAGAGAGACCCAGTACTTC.

This chain joins TRBV7-3 and TRBJ2-5; TRBD1 aligns across 9 bases. The V gene's germline CDR1 is SGHTA and CDR2 FQGTGA. The V gene end was trimmed by 4 bases and the J gene end by 2 bases; junction bases not matched to a gene: 2. The CDR3 totals 14 residues. The CDR3 is CASSSGQGQETQYF. The CDR3 region has the DNA TGTGCCAGCAGCTCGGGACAGGGTCAAGAGACCCAGTACTTC.